This T cell receptor beta chain originates from a study of CD8+CD57+ T cells in acquired aplastic anemia. About the study: DNA from sorted CD4+ and CD8+ cells averaged about 3.2 ug. General study findings and limits: Some 31 shared CD8+ CDR3s appeared highly expressed within patients' immunodominant clones.

Germline trimming cut 9 bases from V and 4 bases from J; bases unmatched to any gene: 11. The CDR3 sequence is 14 residues long. Germline V lookup: CDR1 MNHNS, CDR2 SASEGT. TCR beta VDJ and CDR3 profiles were obtained from a genomic DNA template. MiXCR, applied by TCRdb to the reads, yields one record per CDR3 protein. Among more than 95,000 distinct CDR3 sequences listed, almost 40% were seen once. This clonotype has ten or more counts. Its specificity is unknown. Sequenced patients had shown CD8+CD57+ cell expansion by flow cytometry. Acquired aplastic anemia of severe grade affected all patients. Sampling of blood occurred while the patients had still received no therapy.

The material sequenced was sorted CD4+, CD8+, or CD8+CD57+ T cells (not recorded which) from PBMCs. The rearrangement uses TRBV6-1 and TRBJ2-7; 8 positions agree with TRBD1. The source of this sequence is a human donor with aplastic anemia. Here the CDR3 reads CASTRDRSGYEQYF. The CDR3 DNA is TGTGCCAGTACCCGGGACAGGTCCGGGTACGAGCAGTACTTC.